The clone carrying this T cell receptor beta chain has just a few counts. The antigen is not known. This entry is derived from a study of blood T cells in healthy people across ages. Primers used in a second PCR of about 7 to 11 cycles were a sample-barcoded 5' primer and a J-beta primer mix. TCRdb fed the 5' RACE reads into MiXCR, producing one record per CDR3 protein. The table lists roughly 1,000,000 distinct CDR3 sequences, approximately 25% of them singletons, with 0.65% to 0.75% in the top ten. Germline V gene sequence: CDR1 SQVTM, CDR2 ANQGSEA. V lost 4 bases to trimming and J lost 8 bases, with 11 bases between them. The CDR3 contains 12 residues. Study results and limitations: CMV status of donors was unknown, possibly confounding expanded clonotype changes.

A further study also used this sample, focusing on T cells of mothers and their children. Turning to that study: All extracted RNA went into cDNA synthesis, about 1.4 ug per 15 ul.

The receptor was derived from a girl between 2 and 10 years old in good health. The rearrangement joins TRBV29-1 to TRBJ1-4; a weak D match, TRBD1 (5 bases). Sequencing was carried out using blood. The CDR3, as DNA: TGCAGCGTTGTTGGAGGGGCGGAAAAACTGTTTTTT. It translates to CSVVGGAEKLFF.